This TCR beta chain is from a study of CD8+ T cells in alopecia areata. Obtained from alopecia areata patients were lesional scalp punch biopsies along with peripheral blood. After isolation, RNA underwent reverse transcription to generate cDNA as the sequencing template. The protocol was immunoSEQ multiplex PCR, while the TCRdb copy is restricted to in-frame clones and leaves out a portion. Here the sample spans 110,000 or so clones, under 60% being singletons. This clone has only one observation. The target antigen is unknown. Study results and limitations: Higher clonality was seen in lesional scalp than in normal scalp, especially in alopecia totalis/universalis. Among patients, TCR sharing was less clear than in mice, a difference possibly due in part to HLA diversity in the patient population.

This sequence was found in a human donor with alopecia areata. Sequences were obtained from NKG2D-low CD8+ T cells sorted from blood.

The CDR3 DNA is TGTGCCAGCTCACTACAGACTGAAAAACTGTTTTTT. As protein: CASSLQTEKLFF. This chain links TRBV18 with TRBJ1-4; the D is unclear. The CDR3 totals 12 residues. The germline gives CDR1 KGHSH, CDR2 LQKENI. V was trimmed by 4 bases and J by 7 bases, leaving 7 bases between them.